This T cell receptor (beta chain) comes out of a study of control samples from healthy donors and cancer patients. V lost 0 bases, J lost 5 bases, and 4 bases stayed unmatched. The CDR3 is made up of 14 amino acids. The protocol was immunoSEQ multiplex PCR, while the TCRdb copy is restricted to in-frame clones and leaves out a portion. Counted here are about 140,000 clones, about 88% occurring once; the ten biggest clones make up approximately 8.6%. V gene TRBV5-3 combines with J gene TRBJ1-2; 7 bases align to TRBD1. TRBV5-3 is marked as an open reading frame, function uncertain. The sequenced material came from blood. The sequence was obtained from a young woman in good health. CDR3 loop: CARSLGQGFYGYTF. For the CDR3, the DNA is TGTGCCAGAAGCTTGGGACAGGGTTTTTATGGCTACACCTTC.